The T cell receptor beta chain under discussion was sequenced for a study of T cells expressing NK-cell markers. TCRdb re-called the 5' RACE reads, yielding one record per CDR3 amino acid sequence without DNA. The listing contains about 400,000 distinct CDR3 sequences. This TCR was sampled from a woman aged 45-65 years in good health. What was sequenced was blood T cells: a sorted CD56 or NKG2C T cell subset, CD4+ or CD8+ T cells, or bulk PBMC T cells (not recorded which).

The CDR3 protein is CASSIARGRETQYF. The gene calls are TRBV19 and TRBJ2-5; the D call from TCRdb, TRBD2, cannot be confirmed without DNA. The germline CDR1 and CDR2 sequences are LNHDA and SQIVND (reference sequence). The CDR3 sequence is 14 residues long.